Presented here are 21 T cell receptor beta chains from one specimen sequenced in a study of T cells in Graves' hyperthyroidism and ophthalmopathy. Amplification targeted TCR beta CDR3 regions from RNA transcripts. An initial round of RT-PCR targeting the TCR CDR3 relied on the HTBI primer set. A single record per CDR3 protein comes from TCRdb applying MiXCR to the multiplex PCR reads. The data hold approximately 700,000 distinct CDR3 sequences, with 45% observed a single time. The sequencing sample was made of peripheral blood or thyroid tissue (not recorded which). Receptors originate from an adult man with Graves' disease, either hyperthyroidism or ophthalmopathy (not recorded which).

This chain connects TRBV25-1 to TRBJ1-6; the D gene is possibly TRBD1 (6 bases). The CDR3 consists of 18 residues. V lost 1 base, J lost 6 bases, and 19 bases lay in between. Germline V gives CDR1 MGHDK, CDR2 SYGVNS. The CDR3 DNA reads TGTGCCAGCAGTGAATCCTCGGGGGGGGACACGATTAATTCACCCCTCCACTTT. Its protein product is CASSESSGGDTINSPLHF.

As to this clonotype: The junction departs from germline at one end; a sequencing error may be responsible. The chain combines TRBV6-1 with TRBJ1-2; 12 bases align to TRBD1. In germline, CDR1 is MNHNS, CDR2 SASEGT. The CDR3 is made up of 17 amino acids. The CDR3 DNA reads TGTGCCAGCAGAGAAGGGACAGGGGGCCTAGTCCTCTATGGCTACACCTTC. The encoded protein is CASREGTGGLVLYGYTF.

As to this clonotype: One base away lies a much larger clone, so this may be a sequencing read error. The J gene is TRBJ1-5, the V gene TRBV2; possible D gene TRBD1, 6 bases. The CDR3 consists of 16 residues. The ends were cut back, 8 bases at V and 7 bases at J, with 24 bases in the middle. The germline gives CDR1 SNHLY, CDR2 FYNNEI. CDR3 in DNA: TGTGCCAGCGGTTCTGCTACAAGACAGGATGGGCAGCCCCAGCATTTT. Amino acids: CASGSATRQDGQPQHF.

This clonotype has only one observation. This sequence joins TRBV2 and TRBJ1-3, with unresolved D. Trimming took off 6 bases at V and 1 base at J, with 19 bases between the two ends. This CDR3 has 17 residues. In germline, CDR1 is SNHLY, CDR2 FYNNEI. The CDR3 DNA follows: TGTGCCAGCAGCCAAGAAGGCAGGCCCATTTCTGGAAACACCATATATTTT. As protein: CASSQEGRPISGNTIYF.

Note on this clonotype: This may be a read error: a much more frequent sequence differs by one nucleotide. The chain is built from TRBV29-1 and TRBJ1-1, with D possibly matching TRBD1 (5 bases). The CDR3 contains 13 residues. The V gene lost 8 bases and the J gene lost 1 base, with 14 bases spanning the gap. Germline CDR1 and CDR2: SQVTM and ANQGSEA. The CDR3 DNA reads TGCAGCATCACCGGACACGAGAACACTGAAGCTTTCTTT. The encoded protein is CSITGHENTEAFF. Full variable domain (remainder filled in from reference TRBV29-1 and TRBJ1-1): SAVISQKPSRDICQRGTSLTIQCQVDSQVTMMFWYRQQPGQSLTLIATANQGSEATYESGFVIDKFPISRPNLTFSTLTVSNMSPEDSSIYLCSITGHENTEAFFGQGTRLTVV.

The chain combines TRBV15 with TRBJ1-4; D is undetermined. V was trimmed by 6 bases and J by 6 bases, leaving 14 bases between them. Germline V gives CDR1 LNHNV, CDR2 YYDKDF (reference sequence). The CDR3 sequence is 14 residues long. CDR3 bases: TGTGCCACCAGTAAGGAGACACGGGATGAAAAACTGTTTTTT. Protein sequence: CATSKETRDEKLFF.

The chain has TRBV2 and TRBJ1-4, with 7 bases fitting TRBD1. The V and J ends lost 1 base and 6 bases, in that order; junction bases with no gene match: 11. From germline, CDR1 is SNHLY and CDR2 FYNNEI. There are 17 residues in the CDR3. The CDR3 is CASSEGRQGGVDEKLFF. In nucleotides, the CDR3 is TGTGCCAGCAGTGAAGGACGACAGGGTGGGGTGGATGAAAAACTGTTTTTT.

Note on this clonotype: An end of the junction does not agree with germline; a read error may underlie this. The genes are TRBV10-3 and TRBJ1-5; 7 bases are a match to TRBD1. Germline lookup yields CDR1 ENHRY and CDR2 SYGVKD. CDR3 length: 13 residues. In DNA, the CDR3 is TGTGCCAGCAGTGACGACAGGGCTCAGCCCCAGCATTTT. Protein: CASSDDRAQPQHF.

This clonotype was seen a handful of times. The rearrangement links TRBV5-1 to TRBJ2-5; 9 bases line up with TRBD1. This CDR3 is 14 amino acids long. Losses at the gene ends were 7 bases for V and 4 bases for J; bases not matched to a gene: 8. Germline V gives CDR1 SGHRS, CDR2 YFSETQ. CDR3 DNA sequence: TGCGCCAGCGGCTCGGGACAGGGAGGAGAGACCCAGTACTTC. Its translation: CASGSGQGGETQYF.

J is TRBJ1-1 and V is TRBV20-1; D is perhaps TRBD1 (5 bases). This CDR3 region has 12 residues. V was pared by 6 bases and J by 3 bases, with 11 bases between. CDR1 and CDR2 from the germline V gene are DFQATT and SNEGSKA (reference sequence). The CDR3 loop reads CSALGGYTEAFF. The CDR3 DNA reads TGCAGTGCCCTCGGGGGATACACTGAAGCTTTCTTT.

This clonotype was counted many times. V is TRBV29-1 and J is TRBJ1-2; 7 bases are shared with TRBD1. The trim removed 4 bases at V and 1 base at J, leaving 6 bases unmatched. The V gene's germline CDR1 is SQVTM and CDR2 ANQGSEA. The CDR3 consists of 14 residues. The CDR3 DNA reads TGCAGCGTTGGGGGGGACAGTAATAACTATGGCTACACCTTC. Its translation is CSVGGDSNNYGYTF.

A single count supports this clonotype. The chain employs TRBV7-2 and TRBJ1-6; D is possibly TRBD1 (5 bases). The CDR3 has 15 amino acids. Looked up from germline, CDR1 is SGHTA and CDR2 is FQGNSA. With 3 bases removed from V and 8 bases from J, the gap between germline ends came to 14 bases. As DNA, the CDR3 is TGTGCCAGCAGCTTTGTCGCAGGGAGGGATTCACCCCTCCACTTT. As protein: CASSFVAGRDSPLHF.

This clonotype was detected only a few times. This rearrangement joins TRBV19 to TRBJ1-1; D perhaps matches TRBD1 (6 bases). The CDR3 covers 15 residues. V lost 6 bases and J lost 8, with 22 bases in between. Germline assignment: CDR1 LNHDA and CDR2 SQIVND (reference sequence). CDR3 residues: CASSHNAGGAGEAFF. As DNA, the CDR3 is TGTGCCAGTAGCCACAATGCTGGGGGCGCAGGGGAAGCTTTCTTT.

The chain joins TRBV29-1 to TRBJ1-4; weak D call: TRBD1 (5 bases). Between the trimmed V and J ends, which lost 5 bases and 10 bases, there was a span of 17 bases. Germline-derived CDR1 and CDR2 are SQVTM and ANQGSEA. The CDR3 has 13 residues. The CDR3 DNA follows: TGCAGCGTTCGAGGGACCGCGGGTGGAAAACTGTTTTTT. Translating gives CSVRGTAGGKLFF.

The rearrangement joins TRBV20-1 to TRBJ1-5; D is perhaps TRBD1 (5 bases). The CDR3 runs 12 residues. Trimming stripped 3 bases from V and 6 bases from J, with 9 bases between. From germline, CDR1 is DFQATT and CDR2 SNEGSKA (reference sequence). CDR3 loop: CSARDNAQPQHF. The DNA of the CDR3 is TGCAGTGCTAGGGACAACGCTCAGCCCCAGCATTTT.

This clonotype has a count of ten or more. The genes are TRBV19 and TRBJ1-2, with a weak D call TRBD1 (5 bases). CDR3 length: 12 residues. Looked up from germline, CDR1 is LNHDA and CDR2 is SQIVND (reference sequence). The V gene lost 5 bases and the J gene lost 12 bases, with 16 bases spanning the gap. The CDR3 nucleotides read TGTGCCAGTAGTCCTCGGACGGGGGATAACACCTTC. Translating gives CASSPRTGDNTF.

This clonotype came up many times. The chain carries TRBV29-1 and TRBJ2-5; D is perhaps TRBD1 or TRBD2 (6 bases each). Germline CDR1 and CDR2: SQVTM and ANQGSEA. V dropped 2 bases and J dropped 4 bases, with 11 bases sitting between them. The CDR3 is 13 residues long. CDR3 DNA sequence: TGCAGCGTTGAAAGGGGGGTCGCAGAGACCCAGTACTTC. It specifies CSVERGVAETQYF.

This clonotype was counted only a few times. This chain links TRBV7-9 with TRBJ2-7; 9 nucleotides line up with TRBD1. The germline V gene encodes CDR1 SEHNR and CDR2 FQNEAQ (reference sequence). This CDR3 is built from 15 residues. Germline trimming cut 5 bases from V and 3 bases from J; bases unmatched to any gene: 8. CDR3 region: CASSLRDRGDYEQYF. The DNA for the CDR3 is TGTGCCAGCAGCCTACGAGACAGGGGGGACTACGAGCAGTACTTC.

This clonotype was seen once. This chain connects TRBV2 to TRBJ1-4; D uncertain. V was cut by 4 bases and J by 8 bases, with 11 bases left in between. Germline CDR1 SNHLY, CDR2 FYNNEI. The CDR3 covers 13 residues. DNA of the CDR3: TGTGCCAGCAGTGGCGGTTGGGCCGAAAAACTGTTTTTT. As protein: CASSGGWAEKLFF.

This clonotype showed up many times. The rearrangement links TRBV10-2 to TRBJ1-5; the D gene is possibly TRBD1 (5 bases). The CDR3 covers 15 residues. Trimming took 0 bases from V and 7 from J, leaving 13 bases between them. Germline CDR1 is WSHSY and CDR2 is SAAADI. The CDR3 DNA follows: TGCGCCAGCAGTGAGTCGGGGGGAACGCGACAGCCCCAGCATTTT. It translates to CASSESGGTRQPQHF.

This clonotype was seen a few times. V usage is TRBV20-1 and J usage is TRBJ2-7; 9 nucleotides match TRBD1. The germline V gene has CDR1 DFQATT and CDR2 SNEGSKA (reference sequence). There are 14 residues in the CDR3. Trimming took 4 bases from V and 1 from J; bases not matched to a gene: 5. The chain's CDR3 is CSATGTGPSYEQYF. CDR3 nucleotide sequence: TGCAGTGCTACCGGGACAGGGCCATCCTACGAGCAGTACTTC.